This is a list of T cell receptor beta chains from one sample in a study of blood T cell repertoires in COVID-19. Only in-frame clones appear in the TCRdb table, and some are missing; sequencing was by immunoSEQ multiplex PCR. The sample has 150,000 to 170,000 clones, about 79% seen once. Sequencing used peripheral blood. All receptors derive from a woman aged 55-69 years with acute or convalescent COVID-19. Each CDR3 is given without its conserved first and last residue. D genes are given only for firm matches. For some rows the clone size is stated as once, few or many, or as a class when expanded; others skip it.

TRBV5-1	TRBD1	NA	TRBJ1-6	13	ASSLVQGPNSPLH
TRBV7-3	TRBD1	NA	TRBJ2-2	12	ASRSWTGTGELF
TRBV3-1/TRBV3-2	NA	NA	TRBJ1-5	12	ASSLTGNDQPQH
TRBV18	TRBD2	NA	TRBJ2-1	15	ASSLTSGLSSYNEQF
TRBV30	NA	few	TRBJ1-5	12	AWSSGRGDQPQH
TRBV2	TRBD1	NA	TRBJ1-2	13	ASTRDRLLNYGYT
TRBV30	NA	NA	TRBJ1-2	7	ARTPGYT
TRBV18	NA	NA	TRBJ1-5	13	ASSPKGVRNQPQH
TRBV18	NA	once	TRBJ1-1	10	ASSPPLTEAF
TRBV4-1	NA	NA	TRBJ2-4	14	ASSQGREIAKNIQY
TRBV30	NA	NA	TRBJ1-6	14	AWGRGQGRWNSPLH
TRBV7-9	NA	NA	TRBJ1-1	11	ASSVTENTEAF
TRBV2	TRBD1	NA	TRBJ1-6	13	ASGVVGTGESPLH
TRBV6-2/TRBV6-3	NA	NA	TRBJ1-1	12	ASSSTQGHTEAF
TRBV19	TRBD1	NA	TRBJ1-5	13	ASSIGGQGNQPQH
TRBV3-1/TRBV3-2	NA	once	TRBJ1-6	15	ASSPPGSFGGNSPLH
TRBV19	NA	NA	TRBJ2-5	13	ASSVDRQGEETQY